The clone carrying this T cell receptor (beta chain) was seen once. Its matching antigen is unknown. Amplification used 60 Vbeta primers and 13 Jbeta primers. The assay was immunoSEQ multiplex PCR, and TCRdb's table has in-frame clones only and misses some. The sample gives 85,000 to 100,000 clones, more than 75% of which show up once; approximately 3.6% is in the top ten. The J segment lost 5 bases and the V segment lost 8 bases, leaving 8 bases of the junction unmatched. CDR3 length: 14 amino acids. Germline lookup yields CDR1 MNHNS and CDR2 SASEGT. The entry originates in a study of cytomegalovirus exposure and HLA in healthy donors. Regarding the study as a whole: Reports showed the classifier diagnosing cytomegalovirus status with high specificity and sensitivity. Sequencing likely generated an artifact that appeared as a cluster of highly shared sequence variants.

The clonotype comes from a woman in her thirties or forties in good health and CMV-seronegative. Source material: PBMCs. The J gene is TRBJ1-5, the V gene TRBV6-1, with TRBD1 matching 8 bases. As DNA, the CDR3 is TGTGCCAGCGGGCCGGACAGGGTGTATCAGCCCCAGCATTTT. Protein sequence: CASGPDRVYQPQHF.